The present TCR beta chain was sequenced within a study of T-cell memory formation after mild COVID-19. General study findings and limits: The authors did not confirm SARS-CoV-2 specificity of second-wave clones peaking day 37. CM and EM subsets held most contracting CD4+ clones; EMRA held CD8+ ones. Pre-infection memory showed some responding clones, and this suggested that cross-reactive memory joined.

Constant-segment-primed 5'RACE gave TCR alpha and TCR beta cDNA libraries with sample barcodes and UMIs. TCRdb re-called the 5' RACE reads with MiXCR, one entry per CDR3 protein. The sample lists 550,000 to 700,000 distinct CDR3 sequences, roughly a sixth occurring once. This clonotype was recorded a few times. The antigen is unknown. An end of the junction differs from the germline gene, which may be a read error. The CDR3 extends over 15 amino acids. Germline V CDR1 and CDR2: SGHAT, FQNNGV. The sequence came from an adult woman who had mild COVID-19 (a few samples of this study predate the infection). Cell type and time point are not known. The chain has TRBV11-2 and TRBJ2-4; weak D call: TRBD1 (6 bases). The sequenced material came from PBMCs or a T cell subset sorted from them (not recorded which). CDR3 sequence (DNA): TGTGCCAGCAGCTTAGCGGCAGGGGCCACAAACATTCAGTACTTC. Protein product: CASSLAAGATNIQYF.